This TCR beta chain was profiled in a study of T-cell memory formation after mild COVID-19. Overall study context: TCR clusters mostly belonged to single donors. Points from the study as a whole: CD4+ contracting clones lay mainly in CM and EM, CD8+ ones in EMRA.

Deletions cut 0 bases from V and 0 bases from J, with 11 bases between. This CDR3 is 15 amino acids long. Germline V gene sequence: CDR1 DFQATT, CDR2 SNEGSKA (reference sequence). TCRdb reprocessed the 5' RACE reads with MiXCR, giving one entry per CDR3 protein. The sample contains about 560,000 distinct CDR3 sequences, 15% to 20% of which appear only once. This clonotype appeared a few times. Its antigen remains unidentified. The sequence was collected from an adult woman who had mild COVID-19 (a few samples of this study predate the infection). Cell type and time point are not known. Sequenced sample: PBMCs or a T cell subset sorted from them (not recorded which). The V and J genes are TRBV20-1 and TRBJ1-1; D is undetermined. In DNA form, the CDR3 reads TGCAGTGCTAGAGACCCCGGCACTTTGAACACTGAAGCTTTCTTT. The encoded protein is CSARDPGTLNTEAFF.